Shown below are 2 T cell receptor beta chains from a single sample sequenced in a study of cytomegalovirus exposure and HLA in healthy donors. The PCR employed 60 Vbeta primers together with 13 Jbeta primers. Assay used: immunoSEQ multiplex PCR; TCRdb lists only in-frame clones, some missing. The sample includes roughly 170,000 clones, roughly four fifths of them seen just once. Material for sequencing was PBMCs. These receptor sequences come from a girl aged 10-17 years in good health and CMV-seropositive.

The chain has TRBV13 and TRBJ1-4, with 8 bases that match TRBD1. The V gene's germline CDR1 is PRHDT and CDR2 FYEKMQ (reference sequence). The CDR3 extends over 19 amino acids. With 4 bases clipped from V and 0 bases from J, the junction kept 13 bases outside the gene matches. CDR3 protein: CASSSSVGDRIPTNEKLFF. In nucleotides, the CDR3 is TGTGCCAGCAGCTCCTCTGTGGGGGACAGGATTCCAACTAATGAAAAACTGTTTTTT.

The chain employs TRBV27 and TRBJ2-5; TRBD1 aligns across 8 bases. Germline CDR1 and CDR2: MNHEY and SMNVEV (reference sequence). The CDR3 is made up of 14 amino acids. Germline trimming cut 6 bases from V and 2 bases from J; bases unmatched to any gene: 5. The CDR3 protein is CASSLRGQQETQYF. In DNA, the CDR3 is TGTGCCAGCAGCCTCAGGGGGCAACAAGAGACCCAGTACTTC.